A selection of T cell receptor beta chains follows, all from one sample in a study of blood T cells in healthy people across ages. TCRdb re-derived calls from the 5' RACE reads in MiXCR, one entry per CDR3 protein. The table has 1,800,000 or so distinct CDR3 sequences, about two fifths seen once. Sequencing was done on a sample of blood. The receptors stem from a human donor in good health. CDR3s include the opening cysteine and the closing phenylalanine or tryptophan. Fields, in order: J gene, V gene, D gene, clone size, CDR3 DNA, CDR3 protein. The D gene is left open where the match is weak. A row's size may be missing; if present it is once, few, many or a size class.

>TRBJ2-7|TRBV4-2|.|few
TGTGCCAGCAGCCAAGTCAGGGATAATGACGAGCAGTACTTC
CASSQVRDNDEQYF
>TRBJ1-4|TRBV25-1|.|.
TGTACCAGCAGTGATTATTTGCGGGGAGAGAGAGAAAAACTGTTTTTT
CTSSDYLRGEREKLFF
>TRBJ2-1|TRBV12-3/TRBV12-4|.|once
TGTGCCAGCAGACAGTCCCCTAGCTCCTACAATGAGCAGTTCTTC
CASRQSPSSYNEQFF
>TRBJ2-5|TRBV6-7|TRBD2|few
TGTGCCAGCAGTATCCGTCGGGAGGTCAGGACACGAGTACGCTACAATGAGCAGTACTTC
CASSIRREVRTRVRYNEQYF
>TRBJ2-1|TRBV14|.|once
TGTGCCAGCAGCCAAGTCAGGGTTGGGGTGAATGAGCAGTTCTTC
CASSQVRVGVNEQFF
>TRBJ1-1|TRBV14|.|.
TGTGCCAGCAGCCAACGGAGGGTCACTGAAGCTTTCTTT
CASSQRRVTEAFF
>TRBJ1-1|TRBV4-3|.|.
TGCGCCAGCAGCCAGGGCGTAAGTGTTTCCCACGGAGCTTTCTTT
CASSQGVSVSHGAFF
>TRBJ2-3|TRBV6-2/TRBV6-3|.|few
TGTGCCGGCAGTTACTCGACAGATACGCAGTATTTT
CAGSYSTDTQYF
>TRBJ1-6|TRBV6-5|.|.
TGTGCCAGCAGTTACCTCCAGGGGACGCAATCACCCCTCCACTTT
CASSYLQGTQSPLHF
>TRBJ2-7|TRBV4-1|.|few
TGCGCCAGCAGCCAGCCGGGCGCCCAATACGAGCAGTACTTC
CASSQPGAQYEQYF